The 9 T cell receptor beta chains presented below share a single source sample, sequenced in a study of Ad26.COV2.S vaccination and SARS-CoV-2 variants. Sequenced by immunoSEQ multiplex PCR; TCRdb stores in-frame clones only, minus some. The sample consists of 400,000 to 450,000 clones, around 93% of them appearing once. Treatment described: some 20 received Ad26.COV2.S at low or high dose, single or two shots; roughly five received placebo; per-sample allocation not given. Vaccine and placebo recipients were sampled on day 63 after the first injection. Sequencing used peripheral blood, obtained in a trial of Ad26.COV2.S vaccine versus placebo. The receptors here all came from a person aged 18 to 59 who received the Ad26.COV2.S COVID-19 vaccine or a placebo.

The sample holds one count of this clone. This chain links TRBV7-8 with TRBJ1-1; D gene uncertain. The CDR3 contains 15 residues. Germline values: CDR1 SGHVS, CDR2 FQNEAQ. V was cut by 0 bases and J by 1 base, with 9 bases left in between. CDR3 sequence: CASSLAGVSNTEAFF. In DNA, the CDR3 is TGTGCCAGCAGCTTAGCCGGGGTTTCGAACACTGAAGCTTTCTTT.

The rearrangement links TRBV5-6 to TRBJ2-5; possible D gene TRBD2, 6 bases. CDR1 is SGHDT and CDR2 is YYEEEE in the germline V gene. V was shortened by 5 bases and J by 5 bases, with 16 bases between the two germline ends. The CDR3 is 14 residues long. The DNA for the CDR3 is TGTGCCAGCAGAAAATCGGGACTGCCTGAGACCCAGTACTTC. Protein sequence: CASRKSGLPETQYF.

The V and J genes are TRBV7-2 and TRBJ1-6, with 8 nucleotides matching TRBD1. The germline V gene has CDR1 SGHTA and CDR2 FQGNSA. There are 16 residues in the CDR3. After removal of 5 bases from V and 4 bases from J, the junction contained 7 bases not matched to a gene. CDR3: CASSGTGSTYNSPLHF. The CDR3 nucleotides are TGTGCCAGCAGCGGGACAGGCTCAACTTATAATTCACCCCTCCACTTT.

The V gene is TRBV19, the J gene TRBJ1-4; D gene uncertain. The V end was cut by 7 bases, the J end by 6 bases, with 18 bases between. The CDR3 sequence is 15 residues long. Per the germline V gene, CDR1 is LNHDA and CDR2 is SQIVND (reference sequence). The CDR3 is CASNRESGPHEKLFF. DNA of the CDR3: TGTGCCAGTAACCGAGAGTCTGGACCGCATGAAAAACTGTTTTTT. Supplemented by reference TRBV19 and TRBJ1-4, the full variable domain reads DGGITQSPKYLFRKEGQNVTLSCEQNLNHDAMYWYRQDPGQGLRLIYYSQIVNDFQKGDIAEGYSVSREKKESFPLTVTSAQKNPTAFYLCASNRESGPHEKLFFGSGTQLSVL.

This rearrangement joins TRBV7-6 to TRBJ1-6; no reliable D call. V lost 7 bases and J lost 4, with 17 bases in between. CDR1 and CDR2 (germline): SGHVS, FNYEAQ. The CDR3 runs to 16 residues. CDR3 coding DNA: TGTGCCAGCACCAAATCCGTGGGCATTTATAATTCACCCCTCCACTTT. It yields the protein CASTKSVGIYNSPLHF.

V gene TRBV7-8 combines with J gene TRBJ1-4; no clear D. V dropped 1 base and J dropped 5 bases, with 11 bases sitting between them. The CDR3 length is 15 residues. Per the germline V gene, CDR1 is SGHVS and CDR2 is FQNEAQ. The CDR3 DNA reads TGTGCCAGCAGCTTAGGGGCTCGAGCGAATGAAAAACTGTTTTTT. It yields the protein CASSLGARANEKLFF.

This chain connects TRBV19 to TRBJ1-1, with TRBD1 identical over 9 bases. The CDR3 extends over 14 amino acids. The V and J ends lost 1 base and 4 bases, in that order; junction bases with no gene match: 1. Germline lookup yields CDR1 LNHDA and CDR2 SQIVND (reference sequence). CDR3 coding DNA: TGTGCCAGTAGTATAGTGACAGGGGGCACTGAAGCTTTCTTT. Translating gives CASSIVTGGTEAFF.

V and J are TRBV28 and TRBJ2-3; 7 bases line up with TRBD2. Germline-derived CDR1 and CDR2 are MDHEN and SYDVKM. V shed 8 bases and J 0 bases; nucleotides not matched to a gene: 11. This CDR3 spans 16 amino acids. The CDR3: CASQVAGRFSTDTQYF. The CDR3 region has the DNA TGTGCCAGCCAGGTAGCGGGCCGATTTAGCACAGATACGCAGTATTTT.

The genes are TRBV4-1 and TRBJ2-7; 10 bases match TRBD1. The V and J ends lost 4 bases and 2 bases, in that order; junction bases with no gene match: 5. This CDR3 has 15 amino acids. The germline V gene encodes CDR1 MGHRA and CDR2 YSYEKL. Here the CDR3 DNA reads TGCGCCAGCAGCCCTGTGGGACAGGGGCCCTACGAGCAGTACTTC. It is translated as CASSPVGQGPYEQYF.